This T cell receptor (beta chain) was sequenced in a study of blood T cell repertoires in COVID-19. On the study more broadly: Some COVID-19 samples were acute and others convalescent; all came from the United States, Italy and Spain. The analysed material was cDNA or gDNA that came from T cells, B-cell-depleted T cells, or PBMCs.

Authors' processing steps: Amplified reference gene primers provided the basis for estimating nucleated cell counts. The protocol was immunoSEQ multiplex PCR, while the TCRdb copy is restricted to in-frame clones and leaves out a portion. V and J calls plus clone size are reproduced from that table; the DNA served to infer D and trimming. The repertoire holds tens of thousands of clones, with approximately 86% as singletons. The ends lost 3 bases at V and 3 bases at J; junction bases unmatched: 5. The germline V gene has CDR1 SGHAT and CDR2 FQNNGV. CDR3 length: 17 amino acids. Sequenced input: peripheral blood. The chain carries TRBV11-2 and TRBJ2-2, with 12 bases aligning to TRBD1. This sequence originates from a woman in her sixties or seventies with acute or convalescent COVID-19. CDR3 region: CASSFRDRGLHTGELFF. CDR3 DNA: TGTGCCAGCAGCTTTAGGGACAGGGGGCTGCACACCGGGGAGCTGTTTTTT.